These 18 T cell receptor beta chains share one sample of origin, sequenced in a study of blood T cell repertoires in COVID-19. The method was immunoSEQ multiplex PCR; TCRdb's version includes in-frame clones alone and lacks a portion of them. The data hold a few hundred thousand clones, with about nine tenths observed a single time. The sample consisted of PBMCs or T cells enriched from blood (not recorded which). These receptors were taken from a woman aged 40 to 49 who had been exposed to COVID-19.

The rearrangement uses TRBV5-4 and TRBJ1-1; TRBD1 matches at 8 bases. The CDR3 spans 15 residues. The J segment lost 7 bases and the V segment lost 3 bases, leaving 11 bases of the junction unmatched. Germline V gene lookup returns CDR1 SGHNT and CDR2 YYREEE (reference sequence). The CDR3 nucleotides read TGTGCCAGCAGCTCGATACATGGACAGGGATTTGAAGCTTTCTTT. Translated: CASSSIHGQGFEAFF.

The chain is built from TRBV19 and TRBJ1-5; D is perhaps TRBD1 (5 bases). The germline V gene has CDR1 LNHDA and CDR2 SQIVND (reference sequence). The CDR3 consists of 15 residues. V lost 9 bases to trimming and J lost 0 bases, with 15 bases between them. CDR3 in DNA: TGTGCCAGCAGACCTGGGACTTCTAGCAATCAGCCCCAGCATTTT. It specifies CASRPGTSSNQPQHF.

A single count supports this clone. This rearrangement joins TRBV18 to TRBJ1-2; TRBD1 aligns across 7 bases. J lost 6 bases, V lost 1 base, and 2 bases had no gene match. The CDR3 loop spans 13 amino acids. The germline V gene encodes CDR1 KGHSH and CDR2 LQKENI. CDR3 sequence: CASSPRGGHGYTF. In DNA form, the CDR3 reads TGTGCCAGCTCACCACGAGGGGGCCATGGCTACACCTTC.

This clone was detected many times. This chain connects TRBV5-1 to TRBJ2-7, with 11 bases identical to TRBD2. The V and J ends lost 0 bases and 3 bases, in that order; junction bases with no gene match: 2. The germline CDR1 and CDR2 sequences are SGHRS and YFSETQ. This CDR3 has 15 amino acids. The CDR3 sequence is CASSLGLAGIYEQYF. The CDR3 nucleotides read TGCGCCAGCAGCTTGGGACTAGCGGGAATCTACGAGCAGTACTTC.

The chain combines TRBV5-6 with TRBJ2-7; D is possibly TRBD2 (6 bases). The germline gives CDR1 SGHDT, CDR2 YYEEEE. V dropped 4 bases and J dropped 4 bases, with 12 bases sitting between them. This CDR3 has 13 residues. The CDR3, as DNA: TGTGCCAGCAGCGTTTCCGGGGGTTACGAGCAGTACTTC. It translates to CASSVSGGYEQYF. The whole variable domain, filled in from reference TRBV5-6 and TRBJ2-7, reads DAGVTQSPTHLIKTRGQQVTLRCSPKSGHDTVSWYQQALGQGPQFIFQYYEEEERQRGNFPDRFSGHQFPNYSSELNVNALLLGDSALYLCASSVSGGYEQYFGPGTRLTVT.

The chain employs TRBV18 and TRBJ1-2; 7 positions match TRBD1. Germline trimming cut 3 bases from V and 7 bases from J; bases unmatched to any gene: 5. The V gene's germline CDR1 is KGHSH and CDR2 LQKENI. This CDR3 region has 13 residues. The CDR3 coding sequence is TGTGCCAGCTCACCGGAGGGGGCGCGTGGCTACACCTTC. Residues: CASSPEGARGYTF.

The chain joins TRBV6-5 to TRBJ1-4, with 9 bases fitting TRBD1. The CDR3 runs to 12 residues. The germline gives CDR1 MNHEY, CDR2 SVGAGI. Trimming cost V 8 bases and J 7 bases; bases outside gene matches: 2. The CDR3 sequence: CASGTGREKLFF. DNA for the CDR3: TGTGCCAGCGGGACAGGGCGTGAAAAACTGTTTTTT.

The gene calls are TRBV2 and TRBJ2-3; TRBD2 might be the D (5 bases). The CDR3 sequence is 16 residues long. Trimming shortened V by 5 bases and J by 1 base, and 16 bases separated the two germline ends. In germline, CDR1 is SNHLY, CDR2 FYNNEI. The chain's CDR3 is CASSRFHGIGTDTQYF. The CDR3 nucleotides read TGTGCCAGCAGTAGATTTCACGGGATAGGCACAGATACGCAGTATTTT.

The chain has TRBV7-3 and TRBJ2-1; a weak D match, TRBD2 (6 bases). The CDR3 is 16 residues long. Germline V CDR1 and CDR2: SGHTA, FQGTGA. The ends were cut back, 5 bases at V and 4 bases at J, with 18 bases in the middle. CDR3 residues: CASSQTGSPYYNEQFF. CDR3 sequence (DNA): TGTGCCAGCAGCCAAACCGGGAGTCCCTATTACAATGAGCAGTTCTTC. The variable domain in full, completed from reference TRBV7-3 and TRBJ2-1, reads GAGVSQTPSNKVTEKGKYVELRCDPISGHTALYWYRQSLGQGPEFLIYFQGTGAADDSGLPNDRFFAVRPEGSVSTLKIQRTERGDSAVYLCASSQTGSPYYNEQFFGPGTRLTVL.

This sequence joins TRBV5-4 and TRBJ2-5; 9 bases line up with TRBD1. The CDR3 extends over 15 amino acids. The germline CDR1 and CDR2 sequences are SGHNT and YYREEE (reference sequence). Germline trimming cut 5 bases from V and 5 bases from J; bases unmatched to any gene: 10. The CDR3 reads CASSSYTGGKETQYF. The CDR3 region has the DNA TGTGCCAGCAGTTCTTATACAGGGGGCAAGGAGACCCAGTACTTC.

The chain is built from TRBV27 and TRBJ1-1; D possibly corresponds to TRBD1 (5 bases). There are 16 residues in the CDR3. The germline CDR1 and CDR2 sequences are MNHEY and SMNVEV (reference sequence). Trimming cost V 6 bases and J 3 bases, with 20 bases left between them. The CDR3 DNA is TGTGCCAGCAGCTATGGGGGGGTATTGGGGCACACTGAAGCTTTCTTT. Protein product: CASSYGGVLGHTEAFF.

In this sample, this clone turned up a few times. The chain has TRBV4-3 and TRBJ1-2, with D possibly being TRBD1 (6 bases). V lost 0 bases to trimming and J lost 6 bases, with 11 bases between them. The CDR3 extends over 14 amino acids. Per germline, CDR1 LGHNA and CDR2 YSLEER. The CDR3 bases are TGCGCCAGCAGCCAAGATCGGGGGGCGAATGGCTACACCTTC. Its translation is CASSQDRGANGYTF.

The chain links TRBV7-9 to TRBJ1-2, with 11 positions matching TRBD1. CDR1 is SEHNR, CDR2 FQNEAQ, per germline (reference sequence). The CDR3 spans 16 residues. The junction had 7 bases not matched to a gene; V was cut back by 2 bases and J by 5 bases. CDR3 in amino acids: CASSLLGGQGAYGYTF. The CDR3 DNA sequence: TGTGCCAGCAGCTTACTAGGCGGACAGGGGGCGTATGGCTACACCTTC.

The V call is TRBV2, the J call TRBJ2-7, with a tentative D call TRBD2 (6 bases). The CDR3 contains 14 residues. V was clipped by 6 bases and J by 3 bases, with 15 bases between them. Germline V gene lookup returns CDR1 SNHLY and CDR2 FYNNEI. The CDR3 nucleotides are TGTGCCAGCAGCGGGACTTTAGAAGGCTACGAGCAGTACTTC. Translated: CASSGTLEGYEQYF.

The chain combines TRBV7-9 with TRBJ1-2, with D perhaps TRBD1 (6 bases). The CDR3 is made up of 14 amino acids. The germline V gene encodes CDR1 SEHNR and CDR2 FQNEAQ (reference sequence). V was clipped by 4 bases and J by 5 bases, with 14 bases between them. The CDR3 spells CASSSQGFRYGYTF. The CDR3 DNA reads TGTGCCAGCAGCTCCCAGGGGTTTCGGTATGGCTACACCTTC.

The chain uses TRBV2 and TRBJ2-2; 9 bases fit TRBD1. There are 16 residues in the CDR3. J was trimmed by 7 bases and V by 4 bases; bases with no gene match: 10. Germline CDR1 is SNHLY and CDR2 is FYNNEI. The CDR3 DNA is TGTGCCAGCAGTGTAACCGGGACAGGGACGGGCGGGGAGCTGTTTTTT. Translation: CASSVTGTGTGGELFF.

The rearrangement uses TRBV5-1 and TRBJ1-4; no reliable D call. V lost 0 bases, J lost 6 bases, and 12 bases lay in between. The CDR3 loop spans 15 amino acids. CDR1 and CDR2 from the germline V gene are SGHRS and YFSETQ. The CDR3 loop reads CASSLARTRDEKLFF. For the CDR3, the DNA is TGCGCCAGCAGCTTGGCCCGGACTCGGGATGAAAAACTGTTTTTT.

A remark on this clone: Other DNA variants within this sample encode the same CDR3. This chain connects TRBV27 to TRBJ1-1, with a possible D match to TRBD1 (6 bases). Germline CDR1 reads MNHEY; CDR2 reads SMNVEV (reference sequence). The CDR3 has 15 residues. Trimming took off 3 bases at V and 1 base at J, with 12 bases between the two ends. In nucleotides, the CDR3 is TGTGCCAGCAGTTTGCGTCCACAGGGGAACACTGAAGCTTTCTTT. Translation: CASSLRPQGNTEAFF.